The 21 T cell receptor beta chains below come from one sample, sequenced in a study of shared clonotypes between healthy human individuals. The assay was immunoSEQ multiplex PCR, and TCRdb's table has in-frame clones only and misses some. The table includes about 2 million clones, about 95% detected once. Naive CD8 cells comprised CD45RO-negative, CCR7-positively selected cells, excluding terminally differentiated effector memory CD45RA+ cells. The sequenced sample was naive CD8+ T cells sorted from blood. These receptors were collected from a man younger than 35 in good health.

The chain carries TRBV25-1 and TRBJ2-7, with D uncertain. Germline loops: CDR1 MGHDK, CDR2 SYGVNS. V shed 6 bases and J shed 3 bases, with 12 bases lying between them. The CDR3 covers 13 residues. CDR3 residues: CASRRIGFYEQYF. CDR3 DNA: TGTGCCAGCAGGCGAATAGGGTTCTACGAGCAGTACTTC.

Concerning this clone itself: Other DNA sequences of this sample code for an identical CDR3. The gene calls are TRBV6-5 and TRBJ1-5; D is unclear. Trimming cost V 0 bases and J 6 bases, with 6 bases left between them. CDR3 length: 13 residues. CDR1 MNHEY and CDR2 SVGAGI come from the germline V gene. CDR3 region: CASSYSTGQPQHF. The CDR3 bases are TGTGCCAGCAGTTACTCGACCGGTCAGCCCCAGCATTTT.

The CDR3 coding sequence is TGCGCCAGCAGCGAGCGGGGGGTCGCTTACAATGAGCAGTTCTTC. Encoded protein: CASSERGVAYNEQFF. The chain recombines TRBV5-1 with TRBJ2-1, with 9 bases identical to TRBD2. The J segment lost 4 bases and the V segment lost 4 bases, leaving 6 bases of the junction unmatched. CDR1 is SGHRS and CDR2 is YFSETQ in the germline V gene. The CDR3 is 15 amino acids. Filled out from reference TRBV5-1 and TRBJ2-1, the complete variable domain reads KAGVTQTPRYLIKTRGQQVTLSCSPISGHRSVSWYQQTPGQGLQFLFEYFSETQRNKGNFPGRFSGRQFSNSRSEMNVSTLELGDSALYLCASSERGVAYNEQFFGPGTRLTVL.

This chain links TRBV5-6 with TRBJ2-7; TRBD1 is a possible D gene (6 bases). CDR3 length equals 14 residues. Germline CDR1 SGHDT, CDR2 YYEEEE. Trimming removed 2 bases from V and 3 bases from J, with 12 bases in between. CDR3 sequence reads: CASSFGRGNYEQYF. In DNA, the CDR3 is TGTGCCAGCAGCTTCGGCAGGGGAAACTACGAGCAGTACTTC.

The rearrangement uses TRBV4-1 and TRBJ1-1; the match to TRBD1 covers 9 bases. CDR3 size: 15 residues. Germline lookup yields CDR1 MGHRA and CDR2 YSYEKL. Trimming removed 4 bases from V and 5 bases from J; junction bases left unmatched: 8. DNA of the CDR3: TGCGCCAGCAGCCGGACCGGGACAGGGCAAACTGAAGCTTTCTTT. Translation gives CASSRTGTGQTEAFF.

This CDR3 is CASSPGGGAGANVLTF. In DNA, the CDR3 is TGTGCCAGCAGCCCAGGGGGGGGCGCTGGGGCCAACGTCCTGACTTTC. This chain uses TRBV11-2 with TRBJ2-6, with D perhaps given as TRBD1 or TRBD2 (7 bases each). The length of the CDR3 is 16 residues. Germline assignment: CDR1 SGHAT and CDR2 FQNNGV. Deletions cut 5 bases from V and 2 bases from J, with 13 bases between.

V gene TRBV18 combines with J gene TRBJ2-7; TRBD2 matches 10 bases. Germline CDR1 and CDR2: KGHSH and LQKENI. CDR3 size: 15 residues. J gave up 5 bases and V 3 bases, and 7 bases lay outside the gene matches. CDR3 loop: CASSPGASGSDEQYF. As DNA, the CDR3 is TGTGCCAGCTCACCTGGGGCTAGCGGGAGCGACGAGCAGTACTTC.

CDR3 sequence (DNA): TGTGCCAGCAGCCTGGATGAGGCCGAGCAGTACTTC. Its translation is CASSLDEAEQYF. The genes are TRBV7-9 and TRBJ2-7; D remains ambiguous. The CDR3 length is 12 residues. Per the germline V gene, CDR1 is SEHNR and CDR2 is FQNEAQ (reference sequence). Trimming cost V 5 bases and J 6 bases, with 11 bases left between them. The full variable domain, with the rest looked up from reference TRBV7-9 and TRBJ2-7, is DTGVSQNPRHKITKRGQNVTFRCDPISEHNRLYWYRQTLGQGPEFLTYFQNEAQLEKSRLLSDRFSAERPKGSFSTLEIQRTEQGDSAMYLCASSLDEAEQYFGPGTRLTVT.

V usage is TRBV4-1 and J usage is TRBJ1-1; D unresolved. V dropped 1 base and J dropped 1 base, with 4 bases sitting between them. The V gene's germline CDR1 is MGHRA and CDR2 YSYEKL. The CDR3 totals 13 residues. In DNA, the CDR3 is TGCGCCAGCAGCCAAGTCTGGAACACTGAAGCTTTCTTT. It yields the protein CASSQVWNTEAFF.

The chain links TRBV11-2 to TRBJ2-1; D unclear. V lost 1 base to trimming and J lost 8 bases, with 9 bases between them. Germline V lookup: CDR1 SGHAT, CDR2 FQNNGV. The CDR3 is 13 amino acids. The CDR3 protein is CASSLVYGDEQFF. In DNA, the CDR3 is TGTGCCAGCAGCTTAGTGTATGGGGATGAGCAGTTCTTC.

The V gene is TRBV9, the J gene TRBJ1-5, with no clear D. Germline values: CDR1 SGDLS, CDR2 YYNGEE. This CDR3 is 14 amino acids long. V gave up 4 bases and J gave up 5 bases, with 13 bases separating them. CDR3 residues: CASSPSGSYQPQHF. CDR3 nucleotides: TGTGCCAGCAGCCCCAGCGGTTCCTATCAGCCCCAGCATTTT.

This rearrangement joins TRBV5-1 to TRBJ2-1; TRBD2 aligns across 10 bases. CDR3 size: 17 residues. V gave up 0 bases and J gave up 3 bases; unmatched junction bases: 6. Germline V gene lookup returns CDR1 SGHRS and CDR2 YFSETQ. CDR3 region: CASSLGLAGGGYNEQFF. The CDR3 coding sequence is TGCGCCAGCAGCTTGGGGTTAGCGGGAGGCGGCTACAATGAGCAGTTCTTC.

The V gene is TRBV27, the J gene TRBJ1-2; 9 positions match TRBD1. Trimming at V came to 5 bases and at J to 8 bases, leaving 9 bases not matched to a gene. Germline V gene lookup returns CDR1 MNHEY and CDR2 SMNVEV (reference sequence). This CDR3 has 14 amino acids. CDR3 nucleotide sequence: TGTGCCAGCAGTCCCCGCCAGGGACAGGGAGGCTACACCTTC. This gives the protein CASSPRQGQGGYTF.

As for this clone: Other DNA sequences in the same sample also yield this CDR3. This rearrangement joins TRBV9 to TRBJ1-4; 7 bases align to TRBD1. J lost 2 bases, V lost 3 bases, and 4 bases had no gene match. Germline V lookup: CDR1 SGDLS, CDR2 YYNGEE. CDR3 length: 15 residues. CDR3 in amino acids: CASSAEGATNEKLFF. The CDR3 DNA reads as TGTGCCAGCAGCGCCGAGGGGGCGACTAATGAAAAACTGTTTTTT.

This chain links TRBV9 with TRBJ2-3, with TRBD1 matching 11 bases. The CDR3 is 15 amino acids. V gave up 0 bases and J gave up 5 bases; unmatched junction bases: 2. Germline values: CDR1 SGDLS, CDR2 YYNGEE. The CDR3 coding sequence is TGTGCCAGCAGCGTAGTAGGGACAGGGGGAGATACGCAGTATTTT. Residues: CASSVVGTGGDTQYF.

The rearrangement joins TRBV9 to TRBJ2-3; 14 positions agree with TRBD2. Per germline, CDR1 SGDLS and CDR2 YYNGEE. CDR3 length: 19 residues. V was pared by 4 bases and J by 2 bases, with 12 bases of the junction left unmatched. The CDR3 DNA is TGTGCCAGCAGCCCCGGGGGACTAGCGGGAGTGGGGACCACAGATACGCAGTATTTT. Translation gives CASSPGGLAGVGTTDTQYF.

As to this clone: The same CDR3 is also encoded by other DNA sequences in this sample. V usage is TRBV11-2 and J usage is TRBJ1-2, with TRBD1 identical over 7 bases. Germline loops: CDR1 SGHAT, CDR2 FQNNGV. The trim removed 3 bases at V and 4 bases at J, leaving 2 bases unmatched. The CDR3 consists of 13 residues. This CDR3 reads CASSLTGTYGYTF. CDR3 in DNA: TGTGCCAGCAGCTTGACAGGGACCTATGGCTACACCTTC.

This chain uses TRBV6-5 with TRBJ2-7; 8 nucleotides match TRBD2. Losses at the gene ends were 0 bases for V and 5 bases for J; bases not matched to a gene: 9. Germline V gene data show CDR1 as MNHEY and CDR2 as SVGAGI. This CDR3 is 16 amino acids long. CDR3 DNA: TGTGCCAGCAGTTACTCCCCCGAGCGGGGGTTCGACGAGCAGTACTTC. This sequence encodes CASSYSPERGFDEQYF.

The chain links TRBV27 to TRBJ1-1, with D perhaps matching TRBD1 (5 bases). The CDR3 runs to 14 residues. Germline V gives CDR1 MNHEY, CDR2 SMNVEV (reference sequence). The V gene lost 7 bases and the J gene lost 1 base, with 13 bases spanning the gap. The CDR3 reads CASKTQGTNTEAFF. Written as DNA, the CDR3 is TGTGCCAGCAAAACCCAGGGAACGAACACTGAAGCTTTCTTT.

The J gene is TRBJ2-2, the V gene TRBV28; D is uncertain. V was cut by 5 bases and J by 3 bases, with 4 bases left in between. The CDR3 runs to 12 residues. Germline lookup yields CDR1 MDHEN and CDR2 SYDVKM. The CDR3 DNA follows: TGTGCCAGCAGTATAGACACCGGGGAGCTGTTTTTT. Its translation is CASSIDTGELFF. Combining the CDR3 with reference TRBV28 and TRBJ2-2 gives the whole variable domain DVKVTQSSRYLVKRTGEKVFLECVQDMDHENMFWYRQDPGLGLRLIYFSYDVKMKEKGDIPEGYSVSREKKERFSLILESASTNQTSMYLCASSIDTGELFFGEGSRLTVL.

The chain employs TRBV6-6 and TRBJ2-7, with D perhaps matching TRBD2 (7 bases). Trimming removed 5 bases from V and 2 bases from J, with 16 bases in between. CDR3 length equals 15 residues. Germline assignment: CDR1 MNHNY and CDR2 SVGAGI (reference sequence). This CDR3 reads CASSEGGDPTYEQYF. The CDR3 bases are TGTGCCAGCAGTGAGGGGGGGGACCCAACCTACGAGCAGTACTTC.